This T cell receptor beta chain was identified during a study of blood T cells in healthy people across ages. Primers used in a second PCR of roughly 6 to 11 cycles were a sample-barcoded 5' primer and a J-beta primer mix. The study obtained at least 3 million CDR3-containing paired-end reads from every sample. One entry per CDR3 protein, called by TCRdb with MiXCR from the 5' RACE reads. The sample has 1.5 million to 2 million distinct CDR3 sequences, roughly 28% seen once. CDR1 and CDR2 from the germline V gene are MNHEY and SVGEGT. The CDR3 has 15 residues. V was cut by 1 base and J by 5 bases, with 13 bases left in between. A few counts support this clonotype.

The gene calls are TRBV6-2 or TRBV6-3 and TRBJ2-3; D unresolved. The TCR originated in a woman in her twenties or thirties in good health. The sequencing sample was made of blood. As DNA, the CDR3 is TGTGCCAGCAGTTACTACCAGCCGGTTGGAGATACGCAGTATTTT. This translates into CASSYYQPVGDTQYF.